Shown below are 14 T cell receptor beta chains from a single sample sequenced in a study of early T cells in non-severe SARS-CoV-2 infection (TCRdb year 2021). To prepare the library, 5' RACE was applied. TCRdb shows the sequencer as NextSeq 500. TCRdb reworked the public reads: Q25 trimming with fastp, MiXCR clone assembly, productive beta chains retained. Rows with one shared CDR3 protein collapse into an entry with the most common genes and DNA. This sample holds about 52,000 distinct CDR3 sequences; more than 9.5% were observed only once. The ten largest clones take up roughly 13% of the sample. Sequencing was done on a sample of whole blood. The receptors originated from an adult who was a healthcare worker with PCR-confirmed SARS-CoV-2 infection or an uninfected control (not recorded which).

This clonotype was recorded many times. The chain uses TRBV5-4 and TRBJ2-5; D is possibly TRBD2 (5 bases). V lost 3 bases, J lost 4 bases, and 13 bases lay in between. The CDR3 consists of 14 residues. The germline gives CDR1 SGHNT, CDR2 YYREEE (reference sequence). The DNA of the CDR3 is TGTGCCAGCAGCTCCTCAGGACTGGTAGAGACCCAGTACTTC. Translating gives CASSSSGLVETQYF.

CDR3 protein: CASSLGALTPSNQPQHF. Here the CDR3 DNA reads TGTGCCAGCAGCTTAGGTGCCTTGACCCCAAGCAATCAGCCCCAGCATTTT. This chain links TRBV7-9 with TRBJ1-5; D ambiguous. The CDR3 runs to 17 residues. Trimming took 1 base from V and 1 from J, leaving 14 bases between them. Per germline, CDR1 SEHNR and CDR2 FQNEAQ (reference sequence).

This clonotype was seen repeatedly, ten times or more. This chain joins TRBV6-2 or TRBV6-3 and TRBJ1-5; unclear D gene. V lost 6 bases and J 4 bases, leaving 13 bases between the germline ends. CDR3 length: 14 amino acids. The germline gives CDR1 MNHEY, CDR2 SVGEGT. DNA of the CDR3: TGTGCCAGCAGCCACCTGGCTGCGAATCAGCCCCAGCATTTT. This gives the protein CASSHLAANQPQHF.

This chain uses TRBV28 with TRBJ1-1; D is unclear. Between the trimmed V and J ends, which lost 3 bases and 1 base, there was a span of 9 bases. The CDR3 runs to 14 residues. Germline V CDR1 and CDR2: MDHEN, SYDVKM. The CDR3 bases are TGTGCCAGCAGTTTGGTGGGAAAGAACACTGAAGCTTTCTTT. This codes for CASSLVGKNTEAFF.

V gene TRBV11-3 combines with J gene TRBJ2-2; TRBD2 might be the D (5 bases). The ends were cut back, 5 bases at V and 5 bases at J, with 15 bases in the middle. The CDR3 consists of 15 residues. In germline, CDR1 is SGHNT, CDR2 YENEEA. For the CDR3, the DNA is TGTGCCAGCAGCCCCGGGGTAGGGTTGACCGGGGAGCTGTTTTTT. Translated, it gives CASSPGVGLTGELFF. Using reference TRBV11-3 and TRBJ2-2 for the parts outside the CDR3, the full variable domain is EAGVVQSPRYKIIEKKQPVAFWCNPISGHNTLYWYLQNLGQGPELLIRYENEEAVDDSQLPKDRFSAERLKGVDSTLKIQPAELGDSAVYLCASSPGVGLTGELFFGEGSRLTVL.

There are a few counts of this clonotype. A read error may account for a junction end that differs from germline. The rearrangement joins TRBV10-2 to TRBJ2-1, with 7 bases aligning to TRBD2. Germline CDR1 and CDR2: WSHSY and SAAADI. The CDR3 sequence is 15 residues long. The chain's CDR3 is CASSVRSGVDNGQFF. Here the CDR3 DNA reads TGCGCCAGCAGTGTGAGGAGCGGGGTGGATAATGGGCAGTTCTTC.

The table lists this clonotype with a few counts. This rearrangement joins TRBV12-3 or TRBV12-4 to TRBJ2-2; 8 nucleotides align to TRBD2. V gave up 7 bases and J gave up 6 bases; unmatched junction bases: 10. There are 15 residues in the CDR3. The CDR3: CASIGGLELSGELFF. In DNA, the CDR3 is TGTGCCAGCATTGGGGGACTAGAGCTATCCGGGGAGCTGTTTTTT.

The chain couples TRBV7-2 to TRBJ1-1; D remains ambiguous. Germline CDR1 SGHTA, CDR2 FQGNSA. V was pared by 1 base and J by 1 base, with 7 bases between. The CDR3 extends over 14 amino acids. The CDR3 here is CASSLGRANTEAFF. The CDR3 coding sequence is TGTGCCAGCAGCTTAGGTCGGGCGAACACTGAAGCTTTCTTT.

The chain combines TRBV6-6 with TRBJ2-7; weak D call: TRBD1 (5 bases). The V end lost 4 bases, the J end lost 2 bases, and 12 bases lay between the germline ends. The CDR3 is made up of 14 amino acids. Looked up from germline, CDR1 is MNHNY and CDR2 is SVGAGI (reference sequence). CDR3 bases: TGTGCCAGCAGTTGGGGTTGGGGCGCCTACGAGCAGTACTTC. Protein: CASSWGWGAYEQYF.

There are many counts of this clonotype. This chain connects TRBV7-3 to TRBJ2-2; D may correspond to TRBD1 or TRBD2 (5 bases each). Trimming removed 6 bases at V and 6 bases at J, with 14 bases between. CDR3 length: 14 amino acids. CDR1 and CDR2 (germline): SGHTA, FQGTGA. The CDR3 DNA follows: TGTGCCAGCAGACGGGACGACCGGGCCGGGGAGCTGTTTTTT. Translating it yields CASRRDDRAGELFF.

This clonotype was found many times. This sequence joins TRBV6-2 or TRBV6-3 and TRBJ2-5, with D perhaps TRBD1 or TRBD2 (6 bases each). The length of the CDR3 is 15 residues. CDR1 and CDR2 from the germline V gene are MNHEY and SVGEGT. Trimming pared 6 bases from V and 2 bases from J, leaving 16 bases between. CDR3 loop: CASSEGDWIQETQYF. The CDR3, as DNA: TGTGCCAGCAGCGAGGGGGACTGGATACAAGAGACCCAGTACTTC.

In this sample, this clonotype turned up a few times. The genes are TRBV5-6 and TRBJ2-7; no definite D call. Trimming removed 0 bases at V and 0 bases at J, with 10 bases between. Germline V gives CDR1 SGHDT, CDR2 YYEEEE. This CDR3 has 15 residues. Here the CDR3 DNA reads TGTGCCAGCAGCTTGGGCGGTCTGAGCTCCTACGAGCAGTACTTC. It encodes CASSLGGLSSYEQYF.

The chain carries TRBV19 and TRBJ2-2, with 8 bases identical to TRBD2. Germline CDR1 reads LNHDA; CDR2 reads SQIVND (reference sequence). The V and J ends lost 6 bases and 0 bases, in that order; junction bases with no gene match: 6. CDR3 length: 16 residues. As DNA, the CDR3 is TGTGCCAGTAGCACCGACGGGAGGGCGAACACCGGGGAGCTGTTTTTT. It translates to CASSTDGRANTGELFF.

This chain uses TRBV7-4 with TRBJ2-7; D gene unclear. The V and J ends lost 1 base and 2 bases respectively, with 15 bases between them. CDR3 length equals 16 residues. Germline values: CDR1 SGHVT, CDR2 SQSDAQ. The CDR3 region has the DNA TGTGCCAGCAGCTTAGTCACCGACAACCCACCCTACGAGCAGTACTTC. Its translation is CASSLVTDNPPYEQYF.